This T cell receptor beta chain was documented in a study of blood T cell repertoires in COVID-19. Only in-frame clones appear in the TCRdb table, and some are missing; sequencing was by immunoSEQ multiplex PCR. Of about 160,000 clones in the sample, about 85% were seen once. V shed 5 bases, J shed 2 bases, and the junction held 2 bases outside the gene matches. This CDR3 is built from 14 residues. The V gene's germline CDR1 is SEHNR and CDR2 FQNEAQ (reference sequence). The sample taken for sequencing was peripheral blood. This chain joins TRBV7-9 and TRBJ1-2; 10 positions agree with TRBD1. The receptor was isolated from a man older than 75 with COVID-19, enrolled during active disease. The CDR3 DNA reads TGTGCCAGCAGCCAGGACAGGGGGAACTATGGCTACACCTTC. Encoded protein: CASSQDRGNYGYTF.